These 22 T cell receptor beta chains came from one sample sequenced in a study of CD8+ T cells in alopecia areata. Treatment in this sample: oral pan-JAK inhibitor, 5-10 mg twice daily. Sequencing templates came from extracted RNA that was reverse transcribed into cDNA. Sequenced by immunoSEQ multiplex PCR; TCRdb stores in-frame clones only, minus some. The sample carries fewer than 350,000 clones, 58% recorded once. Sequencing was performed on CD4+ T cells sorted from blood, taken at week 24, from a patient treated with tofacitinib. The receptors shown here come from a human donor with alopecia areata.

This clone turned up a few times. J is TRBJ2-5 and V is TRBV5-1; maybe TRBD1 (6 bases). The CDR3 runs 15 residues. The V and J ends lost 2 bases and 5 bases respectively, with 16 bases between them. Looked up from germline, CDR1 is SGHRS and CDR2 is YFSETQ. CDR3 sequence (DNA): TGCGCCAGCAGCTTTAATACAGCAGGGGACGAGACCCAGTACTTC. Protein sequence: CASSFNTAGDETQYF.

The CDR3 coding sequence is TGCGCCAGCAGCCGGGGTTACTCTGGGGCCAACGTCCTGACTTTC. Translating it yields CASSRGYSGANVLTF. V is TRBV5-1 and J is TRBJ2-6; D perhaps matches TRBD2 (5 bases). Germline CDR1 reads SGHRS; CDR2 reads YFSETQ. V lost 4 bases to trimming and J lost 0 bases, with 8 bases between them. The CDR3 length is 15 residues.

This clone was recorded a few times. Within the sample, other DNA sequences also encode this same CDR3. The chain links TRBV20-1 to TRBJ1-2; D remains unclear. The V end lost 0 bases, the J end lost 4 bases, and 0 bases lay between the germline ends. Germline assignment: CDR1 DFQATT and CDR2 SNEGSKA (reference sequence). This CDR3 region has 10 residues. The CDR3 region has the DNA TGCAGTGCTAGAGACTATGGCTACACCTTC. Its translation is CSARDYGYTF.

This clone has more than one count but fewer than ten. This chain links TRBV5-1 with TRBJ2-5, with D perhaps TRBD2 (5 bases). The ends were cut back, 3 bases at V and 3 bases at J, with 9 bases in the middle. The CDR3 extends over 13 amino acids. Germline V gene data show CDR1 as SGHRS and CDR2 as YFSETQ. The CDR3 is CASSSLAKETQYF. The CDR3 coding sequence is TGCGCCAGCAGCTCGCTAGCAAAAGAGACCCAGTACTTC.

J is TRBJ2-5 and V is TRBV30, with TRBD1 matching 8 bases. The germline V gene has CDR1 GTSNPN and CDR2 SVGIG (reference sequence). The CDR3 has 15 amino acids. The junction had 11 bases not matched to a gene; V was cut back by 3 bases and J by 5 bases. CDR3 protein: CAWRAGGPSRETQYF. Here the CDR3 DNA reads TGTGCCTGGAGAGCAGGGGGCCCCTCTAGGGAGACCCAGTACTTC.

The CDR3 nucleotides read TGTGCCAGCAGCCGCCCCGGGGGGGTCTACAATGAGCAGTTCTTC. It specifies CASSRPGGVYNEQFF. The chain recombines TRBV14 with TRBJ2-1; 8 nucleotides match TRBD2. V gave up 4 bases and J gave up 3 bases; unmatched junction bases: 5. Looked up from germline, CDR1 is SGHDN and CDR2 is FVKESK. The CDR3 is made up of 15 amino acids.

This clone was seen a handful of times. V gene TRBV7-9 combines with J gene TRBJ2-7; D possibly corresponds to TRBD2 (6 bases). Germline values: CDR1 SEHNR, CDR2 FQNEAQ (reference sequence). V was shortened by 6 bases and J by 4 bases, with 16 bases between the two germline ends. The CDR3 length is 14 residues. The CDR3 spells CASSFAGSQYEQYF. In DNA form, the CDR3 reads TGTGCCAGCAGTTTCGCGGGGTCCCAATACGAGCAGTACTTC.

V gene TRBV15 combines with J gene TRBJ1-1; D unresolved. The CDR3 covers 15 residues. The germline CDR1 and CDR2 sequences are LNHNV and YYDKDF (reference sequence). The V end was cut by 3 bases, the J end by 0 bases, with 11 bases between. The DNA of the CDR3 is TGTGCCACCAGCAGCGGAGGGCCTATGAACACTGAAGCTTTCTTT. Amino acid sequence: CATSSGGPMNTEAFF.

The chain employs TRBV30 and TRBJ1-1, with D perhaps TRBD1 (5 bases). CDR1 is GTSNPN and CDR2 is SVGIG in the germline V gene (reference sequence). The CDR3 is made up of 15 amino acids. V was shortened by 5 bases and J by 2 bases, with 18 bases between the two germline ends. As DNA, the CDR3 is TGTGCCTGGCGAGGCCGAACAAGGGGAAACACTGAAGCTTTCTTT. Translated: CAWRGRTRGNTEAFF. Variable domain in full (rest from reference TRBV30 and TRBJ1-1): SQTIHQWPATLVQPVGSPLSLECTVEGTSNPNLYWYRQAAGRGLQLLFYSVGIGQISSEVPQNLSASRPQDRQFILSSKKLLLSDSGFYLCAWRGRTRGNTEAFFGQGTRLTVV.

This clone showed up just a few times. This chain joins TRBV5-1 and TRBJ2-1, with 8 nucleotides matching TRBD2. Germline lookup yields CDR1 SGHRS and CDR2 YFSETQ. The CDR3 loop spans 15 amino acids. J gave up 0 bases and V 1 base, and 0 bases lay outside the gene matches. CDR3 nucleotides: TGCGCCAGCAGCTTGAGCGGGGGCTCCTACAATGAGCAGTTCTTC. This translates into CASSLSGGSYNEQFF.

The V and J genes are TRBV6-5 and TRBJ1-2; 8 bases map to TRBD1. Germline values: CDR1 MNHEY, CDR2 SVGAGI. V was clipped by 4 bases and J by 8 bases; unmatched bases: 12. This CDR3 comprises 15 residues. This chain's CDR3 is CASSSTFGQGRGYTF. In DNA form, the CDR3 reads TGTGCCAGCAGTTCCACCTTTGGACAGGGCCGGGGCTACACCTTC.

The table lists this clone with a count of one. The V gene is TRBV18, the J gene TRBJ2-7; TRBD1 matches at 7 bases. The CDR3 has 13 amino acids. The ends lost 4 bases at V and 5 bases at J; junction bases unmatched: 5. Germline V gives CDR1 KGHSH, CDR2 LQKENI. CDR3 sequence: CASSLGDSNEQYF. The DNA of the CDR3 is TGTGCCAGCTCACTGGGGGACAGCAACGAGCAGTACTTC.

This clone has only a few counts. As DNA, the CDR3 is TGCACCAGCGGGGGGAGGAACACTGAAGCTTTCTTT. This translates into CTSGGRNTEAFF. The rearrangement uses TRBV1 and TRBJ1-1. TRBV1 represents a pseudogene. This CDR3 is 12 amino acids long.

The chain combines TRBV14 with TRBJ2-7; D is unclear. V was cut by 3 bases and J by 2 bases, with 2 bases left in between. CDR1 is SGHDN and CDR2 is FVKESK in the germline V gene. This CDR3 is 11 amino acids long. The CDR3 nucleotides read TGTGCCAGCAGCCAGGCCTACGAGCAGTACTTC. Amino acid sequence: CASSQAYEQYF. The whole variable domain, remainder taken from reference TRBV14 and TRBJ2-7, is EAGVTQFPSHSVIEKGQTVTLRCDPISGHDNLYWYRRVMGKEIKFLLHFVKESKQDESGMPNNRFLAERTGGTYSTLKVQPAELEDSGVYFCASSQAYEQYFGPGTRLTVT.

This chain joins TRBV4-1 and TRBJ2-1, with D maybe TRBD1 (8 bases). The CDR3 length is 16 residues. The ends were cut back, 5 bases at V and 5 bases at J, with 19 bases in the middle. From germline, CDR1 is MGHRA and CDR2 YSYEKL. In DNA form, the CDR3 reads TGCGCCAGCAGCTACAGGGGGGGGCGAGGGAACAATGAGCAGTTCTTC. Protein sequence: CASSYRGGRGNNEQFF.

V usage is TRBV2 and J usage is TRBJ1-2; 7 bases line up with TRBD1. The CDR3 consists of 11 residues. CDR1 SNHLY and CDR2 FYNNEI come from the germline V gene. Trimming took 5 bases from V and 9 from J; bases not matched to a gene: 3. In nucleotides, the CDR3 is TGTGCCAGCAGTCGGGACAGCAGCTACACCTTC. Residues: CASSRDSSYTF.

CDR3 region: CASSGSGAPAGSYNEQFF. CDR3 coding DNA: TGTGCCAGCAGTGGTTCAGGGGCCCCGGCGGGCTCCTACAATGAGCAGTTCTTC. This sequence joins TRBV25-1 and TRBJ2-1, with D perhaps TRBD1 (6 bases). The CDR3 covers 18 residues. Germline V lookup: CDR1 MGHDK, CDR2 SYGVNS. Trimming left V 4 bases short and J 0 bases short, with 19 bases between.

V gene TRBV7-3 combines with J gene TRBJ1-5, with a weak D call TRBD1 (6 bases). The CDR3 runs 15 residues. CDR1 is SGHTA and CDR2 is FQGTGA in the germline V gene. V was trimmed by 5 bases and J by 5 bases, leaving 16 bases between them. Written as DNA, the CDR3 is TGTGCCAGCAGCCCTCGGGGGGCCTGGGATCAGCCCCAGCATTTT. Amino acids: CASSPRGAWDQPQHF.

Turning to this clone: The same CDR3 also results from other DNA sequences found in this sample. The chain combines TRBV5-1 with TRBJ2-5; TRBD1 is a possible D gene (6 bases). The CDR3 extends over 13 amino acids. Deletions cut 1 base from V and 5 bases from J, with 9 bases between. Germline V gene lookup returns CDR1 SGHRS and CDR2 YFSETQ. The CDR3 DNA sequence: TGCGCCAGCAGCTTGACAGGGATGGAGACCCAGTACTTC. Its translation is CASSLTGMETQYF.

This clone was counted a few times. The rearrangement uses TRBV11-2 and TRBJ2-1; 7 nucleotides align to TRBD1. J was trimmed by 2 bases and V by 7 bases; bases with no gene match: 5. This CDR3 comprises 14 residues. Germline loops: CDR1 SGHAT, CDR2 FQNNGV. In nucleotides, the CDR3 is TGTGCCAGCATTAGGACAGGAGCCTACAATGAGCAGTTCTTC. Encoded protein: CASIRTGAYNEQFF.

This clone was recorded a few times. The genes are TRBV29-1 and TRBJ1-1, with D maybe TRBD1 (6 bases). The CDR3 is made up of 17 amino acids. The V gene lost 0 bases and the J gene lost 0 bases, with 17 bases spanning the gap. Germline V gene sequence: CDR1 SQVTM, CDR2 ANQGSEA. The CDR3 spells CSVEDPPGARVNTEAFF. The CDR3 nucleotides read TGCAGCGTTGAAGATCCCCCGGGGGCCCGGGTGAACACTGAAGCTTTCTTT.

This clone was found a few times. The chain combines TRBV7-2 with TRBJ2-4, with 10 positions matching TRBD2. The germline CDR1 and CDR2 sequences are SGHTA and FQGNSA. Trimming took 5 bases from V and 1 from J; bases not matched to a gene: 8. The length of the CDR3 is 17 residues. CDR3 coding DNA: TGTGCCAGCAGCCTATCTTTAGCGGGGGGTGCCAAAAACATTCAGTACTTC. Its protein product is CASSLSLAGGAKNIQYF.